This T cell receptor beta chain was found in a study of cytomegalovirus exposure and HLA in healthy donors. Vbeta (60) and Jbeta (13) primers were used in the PCR. Per the authors' pipeline: In a later analysis, the count reached about 75 million unique TCR beta chains, with approximately 11 million shared. Method: immunoSEQ multiplex PCR; TCRdb's copy keeps in-frame clones and lacks some. V and J calls and clone size are copied from that table; D and trimming were computed from the DNA. The sample records almost 200,000 clones, roughly 77% being singletons. Material: PBMCs. The sequence was obtained from a male donor in good health and CMV-seropositive.

CDR3 DNA sequence: TGCGCCAGCAGCTTGATAACAGACTATGGCTACACCTTC. It translates to CASSLITDYGYTF. The V gene is TRBV5-1, the J gene TRBJ1-2; D unresolved. Germline V gene lookup returns CDR1 SGHRS and CDR2 YFSETQ. The CDR3 is 13 amino acids. Trimming shortened V by 1 base and J by 3 bases, and 7 bases separated the two germline ends. Drawing the rest from reference TRBV5-1 and TRBJ1-2, the complete variable domain is KAGVTQTPRYLIKTRGQQVTLSCSPISGHRSVSWYQQTPGQGLQFLFEYFSETQRNKGNFPGRFSGRQFSNSRSEMNVSTLELGDSALYLCASSLITDYGYTFGSGTRLTVV.